A single TCR beta chain is shown here with its context. The CDR3 is made up of 15 amino acids. V lost 4 bases, J lost 0 bases, and 10 bases lay in between. Per the germline V gene, CDR1 is MNHEY and CDR2 is SVGAGI. The data originate from a study of technical replicates of blood from four donors. Using immunoSEQ multiplex PCR, the repertoire was profiled, and TCRdb retains in-frame clones only, with some absent. This table has tens of thousands of clones, 93% appearing once. This TCR was sampled from a human donor in good health. Some clones in this sample may be carry-over from other donors' samples. Sample: PBMCs. This rearrangement joins TRBV6-5 to TRBJ1-5; D not certain. The CDR3 region is CASSFPGSSNQPQHF. The CDR3 DNA is TGTGCCAGCAGTTTTCCAGGCAGTAGCAATCAGCCCCAGCATTTT.